The 21 T cell receptor beta chains given below trace back to one sample, sequenced in a study of breast tumors, draining lymph nodes, adjacent tissues. One entry per CDR3 protein results from TCRdb running MiXCR on the multiplex PCR reads. The top ten clones hold under 4.5% of a sample with approximately 230,000 distinct CDR3 sequences, less than 40% of them seen once. Axillary draining lymph nodes of breast cancer patients supplied the node samples. The sequencing sample was made of axillary lymph node tissue. These TCRs come from a female donor with breast cancer. Some clones in this sample may be carry-over from other donors' samples.

This chain connects TRBV6-1 to TRBJ2-1; no reliable D call. Germline V lookup: CDR1 MNHNS, CDR2 SASEGT. There are 12 residues in the CDR3. V was cut by 6 bases and J by 6 bases, with 9 bases left in between. CDR3 nucleotides: TGTGCCAGCAGGGCCGGCGCCAATGAGCAGTTCTTC. It encodes CASRAGANEQFF.

V and J are TRBV19 and TRBJ2-7, with 7 bases fitting TRBD1. The CDR3 is made up of 12 amino acids. Germline V gives CDR1 LNHDA, CDR2 SQIVND (reference sequence). J was trimmed by 2 bases and V by 7 bases; bases with no gene match: 2. The CDR3 loop reads CASNRGTYEQYF. CDR3 in DNA: TGTGCCAGTAACAGGGGAACCTACGAGCAGTACTTC.

The sample holds many counts of this clonotype. V usage is TRBV11-2 and J usage is TRBJ2-5; 8 nucleotides align to TRBD2. The germline gives CDR1 SGHAT, CDR2 FQNNGV. This CDR3 is 15 amino acids long. V gave up 6 bases and J gave up 7 bases; unmatched junction bases: 13. CDR3 amino acids: CASSSRGGNRGTQYF. DNA for the CDR3: TGTGCCAGCAGTTCACGGGGGGGTAATCGGGGGACCCAGTACTTC.

The chain is built from TRBV2 and TRBJ1-6; D is ambiguous. The CDR3 sequence is 14 residues long. CDR1 is SNHLY and CDR2 is FYNNEI in the germline V gene. The V gene lost 4 bases and the J gene lost 0 bases, with 4 bases spanning the gap. In DNA form, the CDR3 reads TGTGCCAGCAGTGCCCGCTCCTATAATTCACCCCTCCACTTT. Its protein product is CASSARSYNSPLHF.

The sample holds many counts of this clonotype. The chain employs TRBV14 and TRBJ2-3, with D unresolved. V gave up 2 bases and J gave up 2 bases, with 11 bases separating them. There are 15 residues in the CDR3. The germline gives CDR1 SGHDN, CDR2 FVKESK. The CDR3 DNA sequence: TGTGCCAGCAGCCAATCAGGCAGGACCACAGATACGCAGTATTTT. Protein: CASSQSGRTTDTQYF.

The V gene is TRBV6-5, the J gene TRBJ1-2, with D maybe TRBD1 (6 bases). CDR1 is MNHEY, CDR2 SVGAGI, per germline. The CDR3 has 14 residues. V lost 5 bases and J 4 bases, leaving 14 bases between the germline ends. The CDR3 coding sequence is TGTGCCAGCAGTCACGGGGGGCCGGGCTATGGCTACACCTTC. This gives the protein CASSHGGPGYGYTF.

This clonotype was counted only a few times. This could be a read error, since a much larger clone is one nucleotide away. Because it lacks the conserved phenylalanine or tryptophan at the end, this CDR3 is likely a read error. This chain links TRBV9 with TRBJ2-3; D gene uncertain. The CDR3 totals 13 residues. Per germline, CDR1 SGDLS and CDR2 YYNGEE. The ends were cut back, 1 base at V and 2 bases at J, with 5 bases in the middle. The CDR3 is CASSVRATDTQYS. As DNA, the CDR3 is TGTGCCAGCAGCGTACGGGCCACAGATACGCAGTATTCT.

A few counts support this clonotype. This sequence joins TRBV2 and TRBJ1-1; 9 bases map to TRBD1. V was clipped by 6 bases and J by 1 base; unmatched bases: 3. The CDR3 consists of 14 residues. The germline CDR1 and CDR2 sequences are SNHLY and FYNNEI. The CDR3 protein is CASRGQGTNTEAFF. The CDR3 region has the DNA TGTGCCAGCAGGGGACAGGGAACGAACACTGAAGCTTTCTTT.

This clonotype was seen more than once but under ten times. This sequence joins TRBV3-1 and TRBJ2-1, with D possibly TRBD2 on 5 matching bases. Trimming took off 0 bases at V and 16 bases at J, with 16 bases between the two ends. Per germline, CDR1 LGHDT and CDR2 YNNKEL (reference sequence). This CDR3 region has 13 residues. CDR3 region: CASSQDRLAARFF. Written as DNA, the CDR3 is TGTGCCAGCAGCCAAGATAGGCTAGCCGCTCGATTCTTC.

The sample holds many counts of this clonotype. The rearrangement joins TRBV19 to TRBJ2-3; the match to TRBD1 covers 7 bases. V lost 4 bases to trimming and J lost 0 bases; unmatched junction nucleotides: 7. The CDR3 loop spans 16 amino acids. Germline V lookup: CDR1 LNHDA, CDR2 SQIVND (reference sequence). The DNA of the CDR3 is TGTGCCAGTAGTACCAGACAGGGCCCTAGCACAGATACGCAGTATTTT. Translated, it gives CASSTRQGPSTDTQYF. The full variable domain, its missing parts supplied by reference TRBV19 and TRBJ2-3, is DGGITQSPKYLFRKEGQNVTLSCEQNLNHDAMYWYRQDPGQGLRLIYYSQIVNDFQKGDIAEGYSVSREKKESFPLTVTSAQKNPTAFYLCASSTRQGPSTDTQYFGPGTRLTVL.

This clonotype was detected ten times or more. The rearrangement links TRBV6-5 to TRBJ2-5; 9 bases match TRBD2. CDR1 is MNHEY, CDR2 SVGAGI, per germline. V dropped 5 bases and J dropped 4; count of bases not matched to a gene: 11. The CDR3 length is 16 residues. The CDR3 region is CASSHGGGALRETQYF. The CDR3 DNA is TGTGCCAGCAGTCACGGCGGGGGGGCACTAAGAGAGACCCAGTACTTC.

This clonotype was seen ten or more times. The rearrangement joins TRBV10-2 to TRBJ1-5; 9 bases are a match to TRBD1. The ends lost 6 bases at V and 4 bases at J; junction bases unmatched: 7. This CDR3 is built from 15 residues. Germline CDR1 reads WSHSY; CDR2 reads SAAADI. The CDR3 DNA reads TGCGCCAGCAGAAAAGGGACAGGGTGGAATCAGCCCCAGCATTTT. It codes for CASRKGTGWNQPQHF.

This clonotype was detected many times. The chain carries TRBV5-6 and TRBJ2-7; 7 nucleotides agree with TRBD1. CDR3 size: 13 residues. V dropped 1 base and J dropped 5; count of bases not matched to a gene: 3. Looked up from germline, CDR1 is SGHDT and CDR2 is YYEEEE. CDR3 sequence reads: CASSLQGVDEQYF. In DNA, the CDR3 is TGTGCCAGCAGCTTGCAGGGGGTGGACGAGCAGTACTTC.

Concerning this clonotype itself: The CDR3 ends on some other residue instead of the conserved phenylalanine or tryptophan, so this is likely a read error. The DNA is left out, because the CDR3 cannot be placed on it with certainty; the CDR3 is given as TCRdb lists it. The chain employs TRBV6-1 and TRBJ2-2; TRBD1 was called by the table and not checked on the DNA. Germline CDR1 reads MNHNS; CDR2 reads SASEGT. Both ends counted, the CDR3 spans 16 residues. This chain's CDR3 is CASSVSQGLVTGELMS.

This clonotype was observed at least ten times. In nucleotides, the CDR3 is TGTGCCAGCAGTTTTCACGGCAGGGACGAGCAGTACTTC. Amino acids: CASSFHGRDEQYF. The chain couples TRBV12-3 or TRBV12-4 to TRBJ2-7; D perhaps matches TRBD1 (5 bases). V lost 3 bases, J lost 5 bases, and 11 bases lay in between. The CDR3 consists of 13 residues.

For this clonotype: Just one base apart from a much larger clone, this may be a read error. The chain combines TRBV19 with TRBJ1-6; possible D gene TRBD1, 5 bases. V was trimmed by 4 bases and J by 3 bases, leaving 16 bases between them. The CDR3 has 17 residues. Germline lookup yields CDR1 LNHDA and CDR2 SQIVND (reference sequence). The CDR3, as DNA: TGTGCCAGTAGTAGTTTAGCCGACAGCTTCTATAATTCACCCCTCCACTTT. Its translation: CASSSLADSFYNSPLHF. Using reference TRBV19 and TRBJ1-6 for the parts outside the CDR3, the full variable domain is DGGITQSPKYLFRKEGQNVTLSCEQNLNHDAMYWYRQDPGQGLRLIYYSQIVNDFQKGDIAEGYSVSREKKESFPLTVTSAQKNPTAFYLCASSSLADSFYNSPLHFGNGTRLTVT.

This clonotype was counted ten times or more. The V gene is TRBV24-1, the J gene TRBJ1-2, with 7 bases lining up with TRBD1. Germline-derived CDR1 and CDR2 are KGHDR and SFDVKD. CDR3 length equals 14 residues. V trimming: 5 bases; J trimming: 4 bases; junction bases outside the gene matches: 6. In nucleotides, the CDR3 is TGTGCCACCAGTGGCCGACAGGGAAGCTATGGCTACACCTTC. Its protein is CATSGRQGSYGYTF.

The rearrangement links TRBV2 to TRBJ2-1; 10 positions match TRBD1. Germline V lookup: CDR1 SNHLY, CDR2 FYNNEI. V lost 9 bases and J lost 3; bases outside the gene matches: 5. This CDR3 contains 14 residues. The DNA for the CDR3 is TGTGCCAGGGGGGACAGGGGAGACTACAATGAGCAGTTCTTC. Translating it yields CARGDRGDYNEQFF.

The CDR3 DNA is TGCAGCACCCGGGACTCGAGGGATGAGCAGTTCTTC. Encoded protein: CSTRDSRDEQFF. J is TRBJ2-1 and V is TRBV29-1; tentative D call: TRBD2 (6 bases). V was clipped by 8 bases and J by 8 bases, with 16 bases between them. The CDR3 has 12 amino acids. In germline, CDR1 is SQVTM, CDR2 ANQGSEA.

CDR3 in amino acids: CASTNHPRGSVGNEQFF. The CDR3 DNA is TGCGCCAGCACCAACCATCCTCGCGGGAGCGTAGGCAATGAGCAGTTCTTC. This chain connects TRBV4-1 to TRBJ2-1, with 7 bases matching TRBD2. Germline CDR1 is MGHRA and CDR2 is YSYEKL. Unmatched junction bases numbered 18, after V lost 7 bases and J lost 6 bases. The length of the CDR3 is 17 residues.

In its sample, this clonotype was seen many times. The chain couples TRBV7-9 to TRBJ1-2; 9 nucleotides agree with TRBD1. Germline CDR1 is SEHNR and CDR2 is FQNEAQ (reference sequence). This CDR3 has 13 residues. Trimming removed 1 base from V and 8 bases from J; junction bases left unmatched: 2. The DNA for the CDR3 is TGTGCCAGCAGCTTAGACAGGGGGCCCGGCTACACCTTC. Protein product: CASSLDRGPGYTF.